The text below deals with one TCR beta chain. What it binds is not known. A second PCR, run for about 7 to 11 cycles, used a sample-barcoded 5' primer plus a J-beta primer mix. TCRdb redid the calling of the 5' RACE reads with MiXCR, one entry per CDR3 protein. In the table there are hundreds of thousands of distinct CDR3 sequences, 53% of which are singletons. For every donor, a draw yielded around 10 milliliters of peripheral blood. This sample is part of a study of blood T cells in healthy people across ages. About the research overall: The capture of about one barcoded beta molecule per two T cells was achieved by template switching. Overall study results and limits: Naive T cell percentage showed a strong correlation with TCR beta diversity.

The receptor was derived from a man older than 75 in good health. The source material was blood.

The CDR3 bases are TGTGCCATCAGTTGGGACAGCATCCTCTCTGGGGCCAACGTCCTGACTTTC. It is translated as CAISWDSILSGANVLTF. This chain connects TRBV10-3 to TRBJ2-6, with TRBD1 matching 7 bases. CDR3 length: 17 residues. The V and J ends lost 5 bases and 0 bases, in that order; junction bases with no gene match: 7. Germline lookup yields CDR1 ENHRY and CDR2 SYGVKD.